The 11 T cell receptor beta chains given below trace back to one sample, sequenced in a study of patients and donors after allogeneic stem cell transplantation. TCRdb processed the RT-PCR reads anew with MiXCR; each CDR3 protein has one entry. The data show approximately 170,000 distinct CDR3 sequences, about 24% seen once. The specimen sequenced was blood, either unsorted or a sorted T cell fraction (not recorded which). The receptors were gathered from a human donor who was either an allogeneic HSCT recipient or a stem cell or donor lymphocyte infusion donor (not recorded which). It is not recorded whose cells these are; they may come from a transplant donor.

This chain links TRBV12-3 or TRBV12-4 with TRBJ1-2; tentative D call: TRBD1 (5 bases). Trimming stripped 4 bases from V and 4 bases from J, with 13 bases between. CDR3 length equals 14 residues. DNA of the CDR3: TGTGCCAGCAGTTCCCGGGTGGGGGGCTATGGCTACACCTTC. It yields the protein CASSSRVGGYGYTF.

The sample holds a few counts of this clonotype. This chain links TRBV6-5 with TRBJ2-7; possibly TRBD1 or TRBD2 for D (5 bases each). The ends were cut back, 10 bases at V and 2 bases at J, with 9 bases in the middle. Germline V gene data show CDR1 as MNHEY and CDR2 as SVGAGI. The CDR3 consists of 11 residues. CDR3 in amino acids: CATRGAYEQYF. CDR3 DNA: TGTGCCACAAGAGGGGCCTACGAGCAGTACTTC.

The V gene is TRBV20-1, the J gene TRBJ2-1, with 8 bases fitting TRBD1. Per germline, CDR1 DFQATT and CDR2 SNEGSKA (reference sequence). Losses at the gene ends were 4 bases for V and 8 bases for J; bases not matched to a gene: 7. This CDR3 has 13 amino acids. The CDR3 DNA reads TGCAGTGCTACTTGGACAGGGAATCATGAGCAGTTCTTC. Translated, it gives CSATWTGNHEQFF.

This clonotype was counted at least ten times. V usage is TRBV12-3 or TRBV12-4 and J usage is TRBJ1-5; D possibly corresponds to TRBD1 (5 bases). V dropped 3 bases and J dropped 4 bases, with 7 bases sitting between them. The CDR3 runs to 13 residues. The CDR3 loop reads CASSFKGNQPQHF. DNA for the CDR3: TGTGCCAGCAGTTTCAAGGGGAATCAGCCCCAGCATTTT.

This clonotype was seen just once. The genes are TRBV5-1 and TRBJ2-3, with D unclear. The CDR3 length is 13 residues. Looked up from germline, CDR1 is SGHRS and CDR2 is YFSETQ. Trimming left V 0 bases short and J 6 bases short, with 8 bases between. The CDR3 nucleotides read TGCGCCAGCAGCTTGGCCTTATGGGATACGCAGTATTTT. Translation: CASSLALWDTQYF.

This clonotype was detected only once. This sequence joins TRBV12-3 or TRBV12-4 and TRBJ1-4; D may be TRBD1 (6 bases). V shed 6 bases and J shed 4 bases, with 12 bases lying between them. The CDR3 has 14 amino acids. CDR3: CASSADRNNEKLFF. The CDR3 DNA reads TGTGCCAGCAGCGCGGACAGAAATAATGAAAAACTGTTTTTT.

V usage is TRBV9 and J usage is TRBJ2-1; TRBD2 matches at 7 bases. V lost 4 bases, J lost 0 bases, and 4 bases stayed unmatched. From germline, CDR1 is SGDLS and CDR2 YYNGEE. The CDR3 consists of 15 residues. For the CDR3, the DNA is TGTGCCAGCAGCACCCTAGCGGCCTCCTACAATGAGCAGTTCTTC. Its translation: CASSTLAASYNEQFF.

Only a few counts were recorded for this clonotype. CDR3 amino acids: CASSEGPGPPYSNQPQHF. CDR3 bases: TGTGCCAGCAGTGAGGGACCTGGCCCTCCATATAGCAATCAGCCCCAGCATTTT. The chain couples TRBV6-1 to TRBJ1-5; the D gene is possibly TRBD1 (5 bases). Germline lookup yields CDR1 MNHNS and CDR2 SASEGT. The CDR3 length is 18 residues. Trimming left V 3 bases short and J 0 bases short, with 18 bases between.

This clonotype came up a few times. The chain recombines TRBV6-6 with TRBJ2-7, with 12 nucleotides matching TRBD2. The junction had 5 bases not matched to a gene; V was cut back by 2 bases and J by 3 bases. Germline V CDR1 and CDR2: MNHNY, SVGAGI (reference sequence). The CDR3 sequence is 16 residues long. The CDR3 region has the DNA TGTGCCAGCAGTTACCCGGGACTAGCGGGCAACTACGAGCAGTACTTC. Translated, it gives CASSYPGLAGNYEQYF.

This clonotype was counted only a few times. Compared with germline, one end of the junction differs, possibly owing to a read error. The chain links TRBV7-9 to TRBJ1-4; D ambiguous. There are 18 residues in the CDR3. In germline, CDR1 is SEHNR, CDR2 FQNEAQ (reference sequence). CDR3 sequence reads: CASSIATNTYPTNEKLFF. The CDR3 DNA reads TGTGCCAGCAGCATAGCGACAAATACTTACCCAACTAATGAAAAACTGTTTTTT.

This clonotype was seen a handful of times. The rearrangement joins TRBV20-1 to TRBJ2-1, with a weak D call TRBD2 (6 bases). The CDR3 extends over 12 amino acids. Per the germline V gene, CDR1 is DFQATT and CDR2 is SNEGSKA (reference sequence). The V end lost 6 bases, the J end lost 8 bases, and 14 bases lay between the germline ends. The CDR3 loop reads CSASFGEDEQFF. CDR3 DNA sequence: TGCAGTGCCTCATTCGGGGAGGATGAGCAGTTCTTC.